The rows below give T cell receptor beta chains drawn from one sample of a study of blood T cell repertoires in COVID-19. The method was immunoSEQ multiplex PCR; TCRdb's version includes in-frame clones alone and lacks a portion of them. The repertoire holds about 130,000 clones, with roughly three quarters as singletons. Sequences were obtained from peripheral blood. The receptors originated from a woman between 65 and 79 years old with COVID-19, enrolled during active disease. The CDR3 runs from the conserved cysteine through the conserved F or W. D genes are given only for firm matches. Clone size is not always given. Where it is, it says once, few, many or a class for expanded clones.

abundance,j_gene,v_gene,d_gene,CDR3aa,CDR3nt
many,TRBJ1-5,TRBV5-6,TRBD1,CASSFTGGSSNQPQHF,TGTGCCAGCAGCTTTACAGGGGGCTCTAGCAATCAGCCCCAGCATTTT
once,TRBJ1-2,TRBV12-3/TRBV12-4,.,CASSLGPNYGYTF,TGTGCCAGCAGTTTAGGGCCTAACTATGGCTACACCTTC
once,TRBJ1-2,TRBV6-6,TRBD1,CASSFIPSRDRGGYTF,TGTGCCAGCAGTTTCATACCGTCCCGGGACAGGGGTGGCTACACCTTC
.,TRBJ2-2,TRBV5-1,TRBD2,CASSLAGGGENTGELFF,TGCGCCAGCAGCTTGGCCGGCGGGGGAGAGAACACCGGGGAGCTGTTTTTT
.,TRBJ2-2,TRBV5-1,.,CASSSDSTGELFF,TGCGCCAGCAGCTCGGACAGTACCGGGGAGCTGTTTTTT
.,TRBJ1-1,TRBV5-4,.,CASSLGQSVTEAFF,TGTGCCAGCAGCTTGGGTCAGTCTGTCACTGAAGCTTTCTTT
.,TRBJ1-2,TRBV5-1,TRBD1,CASSGLQGALGYTF,TGCGCCAGCAGCGGCCTACAGGGGGCGCTTGGCTACACCTTC
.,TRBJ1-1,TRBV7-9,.,CASSLYRTDTEAFF,TGTGCCAGCAGCTTGTATAGGACAGACACTGAAGCTTTCTTT
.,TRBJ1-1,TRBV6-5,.,CASSSQGGRTEAFF,TGTGCCAGCAGTTCACAGGGTGGACGCACTGAAGCTTTCTTT
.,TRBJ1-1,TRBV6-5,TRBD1,CASSFSGGLAFF,TGTGCCAGCAGTTTCTCAGGGGGCCTAGCTTTCTTT
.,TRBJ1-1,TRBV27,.,CASSFPILKAFF,TGTGCCAGCAGTTTTCCCATTCTAAAAGCTTTCTTT
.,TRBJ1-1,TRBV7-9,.,CASSLVGRENTEAFF,TGTGCCAGCAGCTTAGTGGGCAGGGAGAACACTGAAGCTTTCTTT
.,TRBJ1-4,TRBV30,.,CAWSGGDRKSFEKLFF,TGTGCCTGGAGTGGGGGCGACCGAAAAAGCTTTGAAAAACTGTTTTTT
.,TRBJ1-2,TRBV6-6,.,CASSYSGQFIYGYTF,TGTGCCAGCAGTTACTCGGGACAATTCATCTATGGCTACACCTTC
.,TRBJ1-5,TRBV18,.,CASSLTLGGNQPQHF,TGTGCCAGCTCCTTGACCCTGGGCGGCAATCAGCCCCAGCATTTT
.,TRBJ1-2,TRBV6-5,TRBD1,CASSSRTGRDGYTF,TGTGCCAGCAGTTCCCGGACAGGGCGTGATGGCTACACCTTC
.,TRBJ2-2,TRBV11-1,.,CASSFTYWGPTGELFF,TGTGCCAGCAGCTTTACCTACTGGGGGCCCACCGGGGAGCTGTTTTTT
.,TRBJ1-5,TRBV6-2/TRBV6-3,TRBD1,CASSQRTGNPGQPQHF,TGTGCCAGCAGCCAAAGGACAGGGAACCCTGGACAGCCCCAGCATTTT
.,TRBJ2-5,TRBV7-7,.,CASSLGGPQETQYF,TGTGCTAGCAGCTTAGGCGGGCCCCAAGAGACCCAGTACTTC
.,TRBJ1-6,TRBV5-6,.,CASSVRQDSPLHF,TGTGCCAGCAGCGTGCGACAGGATTCACCCCTCCACTTT
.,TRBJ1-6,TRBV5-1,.,CASRIGQSSYNSPLHF,TGCGCCAGCAGAATTGGACAGAGCTCCTATAATTCACCCCTCCACTTT
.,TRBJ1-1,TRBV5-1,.,CASSPGLMNTEAFF,TGCGCCAGCAGCCCGGGACTTATGAACACTGAAGCTTTCTTT
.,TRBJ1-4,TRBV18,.,CASSRTVNEKLFF,TGTGCCAGCTCTCGGACAGTTAATGAAAAACTGTTTTTT
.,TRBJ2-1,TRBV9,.,CASSVEMGSRGDEQFF,TGTGCCAGCAGCGTAGAAATGGGGTCCCGCGGGGATGAGCAGTTCTTC
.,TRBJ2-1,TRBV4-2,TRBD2,CASSQDRAGGPEGQFF,TGTGCCAGCAGCCAAGATCGGGCGGGGGGGCCCGAAGGGCAGTTCTTC
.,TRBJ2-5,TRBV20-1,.,CGGTDQETQYF,TGCGGAGGGACAGACCAAGAGACCCAGTACTTC
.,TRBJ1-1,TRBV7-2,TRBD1,CASSPPGTGHTEAFF,TGTGCCAGCAGCCCCCCCGGGACAGGGCACACTGAAGCTTTCTTT
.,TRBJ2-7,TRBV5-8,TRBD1,CASSLSGTGASEQYF,TGTGCCAGCAGCTTGTCCGGGACAGGGGCCAGCGAGCAGTACTTC
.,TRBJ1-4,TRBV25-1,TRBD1,CASSEGTGRREKLFF,TGTGCCAGCAGTGAGGGGACAGGGCGGCGTGAAAAACTGTTTTTT
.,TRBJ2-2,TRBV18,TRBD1,CASSPSGQGTGELFF,TGTGCCAGCTCACCGTCGGGACAGGGTACCGGGGAGCTGTTTTTT
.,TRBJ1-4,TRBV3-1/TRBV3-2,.,CASSLRQATNEKLFF,TGTGCCAGCAGCCTCCGGCAGGCCACTAATGAAAAACTGTTTTTT
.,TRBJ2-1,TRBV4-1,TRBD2,CASSQPNKLAGGTSSYNEQFF,TGCGCCAGCAGCCAACCGAACAAGCTAGCGGGGGGGACCAGCTCCTACAATGAGCAGTTCTTC
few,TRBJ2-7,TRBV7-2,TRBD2,CASSFSGLAGGGSSYEQYF,TGTGCCAGCAGCTTTTCGGGACTAGCGGGGGGGGGAAGCTCCTACGAGCAGTACTTC